The present TCR beta chain was sequenced within a study of cytomegalovirus exposure and HLA in healthy donors (dated by TCRdb to 2017 to 2019). Study-wide context: According to an earlier analysis of several hundred of the donors, roughly 180 million T cells yielded 90 million to 140 million unique TCR beta sequences and 276 Gb of sequence data. Genome-wide SNP genotypes for about 55% of the roughly 670 donors were used in a later genetic analysis, which treated that subset as a discovery cohort. About 300 gigabases of sequencing data and tens of millions of unique TCR sequences were included in an early release covering roughly 700 HLA-typed donors. The later analysis used no new phenotypic data to find candidate immune exposures, relying instead on TCR beta sequences and their occurrence across donors. Among roughly 400 genotyped donors of the cohort, an average of roughly 230,000 unique TCR beta nucleotide sequences was sequenced per donor, of which about 19% were non-productive. Using immunosequencing, the study profiled T cell repertoires from about 650 subjects and related those repertoires to cytomegalovirus serostatus. An earlier analysis of around 540 of the donors applied high-throughput TCR beta sequencing to assess whether each TCR beta V gene segment acted as functional or pseudogenic. Because of strong linkage in the cohort, five DR-DQ haplotypes were treated as single units for association and clustering. The number of donors typed differed by locus, with about 629-630 for A, B, C, DRB1 and DQB1, around 560 for DQA1, approximately 570 for DPA1, and some 440 for DPB1. A separate validation cohort of approximately 120 different subjects was used in addition to the roughly 700-subject first cohort. Donor age, sex, ethnicity and CMV serostatus were compiled alongside the repertoire data. The study aimed to test whether cataloging public T cell receptors could reveal signatures of past pathogen exposure. Every repertoire in the discovery cohort had been generated on one and the same sequencing platform. Of the approximately 400 genotyped donors, approximately 80% fell in the genetic ancestry cluster associated with self-reported Caucasian donors. The study combined high-throughput TCR immunosequencing, statistical association of individual TCRs with disease status, and machine learning to predict cytomegalovirus infection status. In a later analysis, previously published TCR beta repertoires from some 640 donors were re-analyzed and high-resolution HLA genotyping was added so that TCR occurrence patterns could be studied. Both class I and class II loci were covered by HLA typing, at four-digit resolution. Overall study results and their limits: For the cohort, immune exposure information was limited to CMV serostatus. Cytomegalovirus status was reported to be diagnosed by the classifier with high specificity and sensitivity in both the original and validation cohorts. A further reported finding was that TCR beta sequences accurately predicted the HLA-A and HLA-B alleles for most subjects in the first cohort. A later analysis associated about 16,000 TCR beta sequences with specific HLA alleles at a false discovery rate of 0.05. In an earlier analysis of approximately 590 of the donors, most TCR beta V segments appeared in productive rearrangements about 87% or about 30% of the time, broadly matching IMGT annotations. A cluster of highly shared sequence variants was judged likely to represent a technical artifact of the sequencing pipeline. Because some donors lacked HLA typing at each locus, the association tests relied only on the typed subset. A later genetic analysis associated a missense DCLRE1C variant with V-gene and J-gene trimming of TCR beta chains, and an independent cohort replicated the association. The cohort was sequenced for TCR beta chains only, and without alpha or paired-chain data the features that could be detected were limited. A later genetic analysis reported fewer N-insertions in productive TCRs among donors in an Asian-associated ancestry cluster than the roughly 640-donor mean. Most TCR sequences were observed very rarely across donors, whereas some public TCRs were present in many individuals. According to a later analysis, most CMV-associated TCR beta chains appeared to be HLA-restricted, and the HLA associations seemed to be driven largely by CMV exposure. Correlated functional status among segregating V segments might be attributable to linkage disequilibrium, but an unknown experimental factor could not be ruled out. Compared with equally common non-associated chains, HLA-associated TCR beta chains in a later analysis were more clonally expanded and had lower generation probabilities. According to a later analysis, parvovirus B19, influenza, CMV and Epstein-Barr virus appeared linked to several top co-occurrence clusters. In vitro tests confirmed that three of the cytomegalovirus-associated TCR beta chains recognize cytomegalovirus antigens. Sequencing depth was assumed to be roughly uniform across donors in the presence/absence analyses, though that assumption may not hold. The study gave a list of over 150 TCR beta chains associated with cytomegalovirus. The authors suggested that the approach could potentially be extended to other disease states and immunological phenotypes. Some IMGT-functional V segments, including TRBV6-2 and TRBV6-3, could not be told apart with the 87-base-pair reads, so those segments were excluded. Some 16 rarely observed V segments, including chromosome 9 orphons, were excluded from the earlier analysis of some 590 of the donors because counts were too low. When HLA alleles, especially DR and DQ, strongly co-occurred, attributing TCR associations to individual alleles was difficult. According to a later analysis, TCR association rates differed among HLA loci, with DRB1 alleles showing the most associated TCRs and HLA-C alleles showing the fewest.

In total, fewer than 750 healthy bone marrow donors made up the cohort. At the time of sampling, every cohort member was nominally healthy, though immune exposures that went unrecorded were likely present. The donor tested CMV seronegative and was one of the 352 seronegative cohort members. Every donor gave a peripheral blood sample, and the peripheral blood mononuclear cells from that sample were used for TCR beta sequencing. Genomic DNA extraction from the blood cell samples was performed with the Qiagen DNeasy Blood Extraction Kit. As encoded in the germline V gene (reference sequence), CDR1 is MNHNY while CDR2 is SVGAGI. Including cysteine and phenylalanine, the CDR3 has 14 amino acids. Of all the DNA, just the CDR3 is kept, 42 bases in frame from base 1. V is pruned by 8 bases and J by 3 bases, leaving 10 bases of the junction without a gene match. As for this clone: What antigen it recognizes has not been identified. No quality values exist for individual bases; no much larger clone is one base distant.

Library creation used the immunoSEQ multiplex PCR assay. For the multiplex PCR, a mixture combining 60 forward primers for TCR Vbeta segments and 13 reverse primers for TCR Jbeta segments was used. A multiplex PCR assay on genomic DNA amplified the CDR3 region of rearranged TCR beta genes. On the Illumina HiSeq System, the amplified TCR beta libraries were sequenced as 87-base-pair reads. The published analysis was carried out like this. In a later analysis, roughly 80 million unique TCR beta chains were counted across the 500 to 700 repertoires, and roughly 11 million of these chains were shared by at least two donors. To remove PCR and sequencing errors, raw reads were error-corrected and collapsed into unique sequences using a nearest-neighbor algorithm that merged closely related sequences. CDR3 sequences were aligned to IMGT reference sequences to assign V, D and J gene segments. For a sequence to be retained, a match of at least six nucleotides was required to both a V gene segment and a J gene segment. A rearrangement was called productive if the CDR3 had no stop codons and remained in frame with V and J, and every other rearrangement was called non-productive. CDR3 was defined according to IMGT convention as the region running from the second conserved V-encoded cysteine to the conserved J-encoded phenylalanine. In an earlier analysis of some 550 of the donors, sequences lacking an unambiguous match to a single V gene segment were excluded. In an earlier analysis of approximately 550 of the donors, V segments were called functional above 56.7% productive rearrangements and were called segregating when the between-donor standard deviation exceeded 5%. A statistical classification framework was developed to diagnose cytomegalovirus status using the catalog of TCR beta chain sequences. In a later analysis, V and J genes were assigned by comparing TCR nucleotide sequences against IMGT/GENE-DB human TR gene sequences. Using the TCRdist pipeline, a later analysis assigned CDR3 sequences along with most-parsimonious VDJ recombination scenarios. A later analysis defined each TCR beta chain by its CDR3 amino acid sequence plus V-gene family, and excluded reads lacking a unique V-gene family. A later analysis removed 500 to 650 highly shared, low-generation-probability nucleotide sequences to deal with suspected cross-contamination and a sequencing artifact. For each public chain, a later analysis derived a clonal expansion index from normalized ranks of inferred template counts within each repertoire. Generation probabilities in a later analysis came from a VDJ recombination model fitted to out-of-frame rearrangements, and those results were checked against IGoR. A later analysis scored TCR-TCR, TCR-HLA and TCR-CMV co-occurrence with hypergeometric tests, applying a repertoire-size bias correction to TCR pairs. In a later analysis, false discovery rates were estimated by permuting HLA or CMV assignments 20 times. In a later analysis, co-occurring TCRs were grouped using DBSCAN, and TCRdist sequence similarity was added for clustering within HLA-allele-positive subsets. Repertoires with fewer than 30,000 or more than 120,000 public chains were left out of co-occurrence clustering, as were a handful of repertoires with anomalous nucleotide sharing. Entries here come from immuneACCESS through TCRdb and include only in-frame sequences with V and J called. Some clones fail to appear in such tables; in the studies checked, an unresolved V gene covers under half of the shortfall, and the cause of the remainder is unknown. The V and J calls and clone size were taken over from that table, and D and trimming were inferred from the DNA. Present in this sample are around 120,000 clones, 80% to 85% of which were seen just once. Together, the top ten hold about 0.7% of the sample.

Sequencing used PBMCs. The receptor was isolated from a man aged 18 to 30 in good health and CMV-seronegative. Recombination joined TRBV6-6 with TRBJ2-7, with 7 middle bases fitting TRBD1. The CDR3: CASLSGTAVYEQYF. At the DNA level, the sequence is TGTGCCAGCCTTTCCGGGACAGCAGTCTACGAGCAGTACTTC.